The entry below gives a single TCR beta chain sequence along with its context. The antigen is unknown. Produced via immunoSEQ multiplex PCR; TCRdb's table is partial and in-frame only. In the table there are under 40,000 clones, approximately 89% of which are singletons. This sample is part of a study of a mutant IDH1 vaccine in newly diagnosed glioma. With V trimmed by 3 bases and J by 5 bases, 5 bases remained unmatched. Germline values: CDR1 MRHNA, CDR2 SNTAGT. This CDR3 comprises 15 residues. Time point: week 47, end of study. Every vaccine dose comprised 300 ug of mutant IDH1 20-mer peptide plus topical imiquimod.

The rearrangement uses TRBV6-4 and TRBJ1-5, with 9 bases lining up with TRBD1. Sequenced material: PBMCs, taken from a glioma patient whose treatment included an IDH1 peptide vaccine. This receptor was obtained from a man aged 35 to 55 with glioma. CDR3 nucleotide sequence: TGTGCCAGCAGTGAGTCGGGACAGGGCTATCAGCCCCAGCATTTT. It translates to CASSESGQGYQPQHF.